This T cell receptor (beta chain) appears in the sequencing data of a study of shared clonotypes between healthy human individuals. The sample holds a few counts of this clone. The antigen is unknown. Each cell subset's genomic DNA was divided evenly among several immunoSEQ plates. This table comes from immunoSEQ multiplex PCR, and its TCRdb copy is limited to in-frame clones, with some not included. The repertoire holds over a million clones, 60% to 80% seen once, with approximately 1.5% in the top ten. Donors were Caucasian adults residing in Nashville, Tennessee, USA. The study's findings and limits: Among a handful of donors, roughly 5% of naive CD4 clonotypes were found in common.

The receptor was derived from a man in his late teens or twenties in good health. Source material: memory CD4+ T cells sorted from blood. Subset indicated: CD45RA-negative fraction.

DNA for the CDR3: TGCGCCAGCAGCCGTGGGGAGAGGGAGGATACGCAGTATTTT. Protein: CASSRGEREDTQYF. The chain is built from TRBV4-1 and TRBJ2-3; D perhaps matches TRBD2 (5 bases). The germline V gene encodes CDR1 MGHRA and CDR2 YSYEKL. The CDR3 length is 14 residues. V lost 4 bases and J lost 6, with 14 bases in between.